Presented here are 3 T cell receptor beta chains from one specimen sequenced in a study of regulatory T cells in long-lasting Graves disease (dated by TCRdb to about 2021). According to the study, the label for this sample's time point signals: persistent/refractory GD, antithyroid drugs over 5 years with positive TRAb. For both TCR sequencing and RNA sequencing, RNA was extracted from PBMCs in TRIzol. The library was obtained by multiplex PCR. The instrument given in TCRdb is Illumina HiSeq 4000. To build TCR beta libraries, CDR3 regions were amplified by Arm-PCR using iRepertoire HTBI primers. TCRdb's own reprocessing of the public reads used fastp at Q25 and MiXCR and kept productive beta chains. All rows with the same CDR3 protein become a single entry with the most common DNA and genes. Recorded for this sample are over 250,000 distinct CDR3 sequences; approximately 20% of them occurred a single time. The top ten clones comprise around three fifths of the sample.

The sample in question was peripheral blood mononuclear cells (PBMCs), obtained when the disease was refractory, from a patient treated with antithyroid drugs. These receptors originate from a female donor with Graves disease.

The DNA of the CDR3 is TGTGCCAGCAGTTTAGGGGGCGCGAAGTCTCAGCCCCAGCATTTT. Its protein is CASSLGGAKSQPQHF. This sequence joins TRBV6-5 and TRBJ1-5; TRBD1 agrees at 7 bases. Per the germline V gene, CDR1 is MNHEY and CDR2 is SVGAGI. The CDR3 is made up of 15 amino acids. V trimming: 4 bases; J trimming: 6 bases; junction bases outside the gene matches: 9.

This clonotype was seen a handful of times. The CDR3 DNA reads TGTGCCAGCAGCTTAGGACGGAATAGCAATCAGCCCCAGCATTTT. Translation gives CASSLGRNSNQPQHF. This chain uses TRBV11-2 with TRBJ1-5, with no clear D. CDR1 is SGHAT and CDR2 is FQNNGV in the germline V gene. CDR3 length: 15 residues. V was pared by 1 base and J by 0 bases, with 7 bases between.

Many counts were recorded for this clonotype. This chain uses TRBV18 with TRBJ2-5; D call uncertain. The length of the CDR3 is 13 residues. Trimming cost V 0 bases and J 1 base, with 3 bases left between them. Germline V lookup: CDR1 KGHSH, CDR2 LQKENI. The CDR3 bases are TGTGCCAGCTCACCACCAGTCCAAGAGACCCAGTACTTC. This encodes CASSPPVQETQYF.